The sequence of this TCR beta chain was determined in a study of blood T cell repertoires in COVID-19. Sequencing used immunoSEQ multiplex PCR; TCRdb keeps in-frame clones, though not all of them. This sample has tens of thousands of clones, with about 70% found just once. Germline-derived CDR1 and CDR2 are SNHLY and FYNNEI. The CDR3 is 15 amino acids. Trimming removed 7 bases at V and 4 bases at J, with 18 bases between. The J gene is TRBJ2-3, the V gene TRBV2, with D perhaps matching TRBD2 (5 bases). Material: peripheral blood. This TCR was sampled from a man aged 80 or over with acute or convalescent COVID-19. CDR3 in DNA: TGTGCCAGCAAAGGCGGAGGAGGTGGGGCAGATACGCAGTATTTT. Protein sequence: CASKGGGGGADTQYF.